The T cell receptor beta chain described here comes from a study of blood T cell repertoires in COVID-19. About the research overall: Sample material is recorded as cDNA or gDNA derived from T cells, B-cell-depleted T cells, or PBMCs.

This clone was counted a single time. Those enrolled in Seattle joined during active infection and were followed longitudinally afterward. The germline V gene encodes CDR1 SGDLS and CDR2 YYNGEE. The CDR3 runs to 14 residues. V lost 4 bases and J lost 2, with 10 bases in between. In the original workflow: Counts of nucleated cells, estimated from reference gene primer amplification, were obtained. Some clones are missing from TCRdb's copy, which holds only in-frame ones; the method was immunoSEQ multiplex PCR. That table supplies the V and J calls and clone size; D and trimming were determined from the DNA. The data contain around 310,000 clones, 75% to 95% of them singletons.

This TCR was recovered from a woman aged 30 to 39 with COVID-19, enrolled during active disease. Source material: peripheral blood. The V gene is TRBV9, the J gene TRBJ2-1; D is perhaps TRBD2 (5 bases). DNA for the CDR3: TGTGCCAGCAGCCGGGCCGGGACCTACAATGAGCAGTTCTTC. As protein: CASSRAGTYNEQFF.